Below are 17 T cell receptor beta chains sequenced from a single sample in a study of T cell responses to AZD1222 COVID-19 vaccine. Profiled with immunoSEQ multiplex PCR; TCRdb holds only in-frame clones, not every one. The sample includes under 150,000 clones, around nine tenths of them seen just once. This specimen consisted of peripheral blood, obtained on day 0 of AZD1222 vaccination. The receptor source for this set is an adult in good health.

This chain joins TRBV15 and TRBJ1-5; TRBD1 matches 7 bases. Per germline, CDR1 LNHNV and CDR2 YYDKDF (reference sequence). V gave up 5 bases and J gave up 6 bases; unmatched junction bases: 10. The length of the CDR3 is 15 residues. The CDR3 DNA sequence: TGTGCCACCAGCTCACAGGGGTCGGGTGCTCAGCCCCAGCATTTT. This sequence encodes CATSSQGSGAQPQHF.

This chain joins TRBV2 and TRBJ2-5, with D maybe TRBD2 (6 bases). V lost 8 bases and J 3 bases, leaving 13 bases between the germline ends. CDR1 and CDR2 from the germline V gene are SNHLY and FYNNEI. This CDR3 has 13 residues. The CDR3 nucleotides are TGTGCCAGCGAAGTCAGGACTAAAGAGACCCAGTACTTC. Protein sequence: CASEVRTKETQYF.

The chain carries TRBV7-8 and TRBJ2-7; D might be TRBD2 (6 bases). Germline V gene lookup returns CDR1 SGHVS and CDR2 FQNEAQ. The CDR3 spans 14 residues. V lost 3 bases and J lost 2, with 11 bases in between. The CDR3 DNA reads as TGTGCCAGCAGCTTGTCGGGACTCCCCTACGAGCAGTACTTC. This codes for CASSLSGLPYEQYF. Combining the CDR3 with reference TRBV7-8 and TRBJ2-7 gives the whole variable domain GAGVSQSPRYKVAKRGQDVALRCDPISGHVSLFWYQQALGQGPEFLTYFQNEAQLDKSGLPSDRFFAERPEGSVSTLKIQRTQQEDSAVYLCASSLSGLPYEQYFGPGTRLTVT.

The chain has TRBV2 and TRBJ1-5; 12 bases map to TRBD1. Per germline, CDR1 SNHLY and CDR2 FYNNEI. The CDR3 sequence is 15 residues long. The junction had 3 bases not matched to a gene; V was cut back by 7 bases and J by 2 bases. The CDR3 coding sequence is TGTGCCAGCACGGGGACAGGGGGCGGCAATCAGCCCCAGCATTTT. Its protein is CASTGTGGGNQPQHF.

V usage is TRBV9 and J usage is TRBJ1-4, with no clear D. The V end lost 3 bases, the J end lost 12 bases, and 9 bases lay between the germline ends. The CDR3 sequence is 11 residues long. Per the germline V gene, CDR1 is SGDLS and CDR2 is YYNGEE. CDR3 in DNA: TGTGCCAGCAGCGCTTCCGGTGAACTGTTTTTT. Its translation: CASSASGELFF.

This clone was detected only a few times. The chain carries TRBV16 and TRBJ2-4, with D possibly being TRBD2 (5 bases). Per the germline V gene, CDR1 is KGHSY and CDR2 is FQNENV. This CDR3 spans 16 amino acids. With 1 base removed from V and 1 base from J, the gap between germline ends came to 11 bases. This chain's CDR3 is CASSQWISGAKNIQYF. The CDR3 nucleotides read TGTGCCAGCAGCCAATGGATAAGCGGTGCCAAAAACATTCAGTACTTC. Full variable domain (remainder filled in from reference TRBV16 and TRBJ2-4): GEEVAQTPKHLVRGEGQKAKLYCAPIKGHSYVFWYQQVLKNEFKFLISFQNENVFDETGMPKERFSAKCLPNSPCSLEIQATKLEDSAVYFCASSQWISGAKNIQYFGAGTRLSVL.

The V call is TRBV6-5, the J call TRBJ1-3, with 7 bases fitting TRBD1. Trimming at V came to 6 bases and at J to 0 bases, leaving 5 bases not matched to a gene. Germline values: CDR1 MNHEY, CDR2 SVGAGI. The CDR3 spans 15 residues. CDR3 protein: CASSRDSVSGNTIYF. CDR3 DNA: TGTGCCAGCAGCCGGGACAGCGTCTCTGGAAACACCATATATTTT.

The chain combines TRBV4-1 with TRBJ2-5; 11 nucleotides line up with TRBD1. V shed 3 bases, J shed 3 bases, and the junction held 3 bases outside the gene matches. Looked up from germline, CDR1 is MGHRA and CDR2 is YSYEKL. The CDR3 loop spans 15 amino acids. CDR3 DNA sequence: TGCGCCAGCAGCCAGGAGGGACAGGGGGAAGAGACCCAGTACTTC. It yields the protein CASSQEGQGEETQYF.

This chain links TRBV4-3 with TRBJ1-5, with D uncertain. V lost 0 bases and J 2 bases, leaving 23 bases between the germline ends. Germline-derived CDR1 and CDR2 are LGHNA and YSLEER. This CDR3 is built from 20 residues. The CDR3 is CASSQDPTARAGYGNQPQHF. The CDR3 DNA sequence: TGCGCCAGCAGCCAAGATCCAACCGCTCGAGCGGGATATGGCAATCAGCCCCAGCATTTT.

The chain is built from TRBV28 and TRBJ1-5, with D tentatively TRBD1 (5 bases). Trimming took off 7 bases at V and 3 bases at J, with 19 bases between the two ends. This CDR3 region has 16 residues. Per the germline V gene, CDR1 is MDHEN and CDR2 is SYDVKM. The chain's CDR3 is CASIHRDGKTNQPQHF. The CDR3 region has the DNA TGTGCCAGCATCCACCGGGACGGAAAAACCAATCAGCCCCAGCATTTT.

This clone appeared a single time. This sequence joins TRBV6-5 and TRBJ2-7; D gene ambiguous. V was trimmed by 3 bases and J by 6 bases, leaving 12 bases between them. The CDR3 sequence is 13 residues long. Germline lookup yields CDR1 MNHEY and CDR2 SVGAGI. This CDR3 is CASSYNYMGEQYF. CDR3 in DNA: TGTGCCAGCAGTTATAACTATATGGGCGAGCAGTACTTC.

This clone was seen only once. The V call is TRBV9, the J call TRBJ2-3; 7 bases agree with TRBD2. J gave up 3 bases and V 2 bases, and 3 bases lay outside the gene matches. The CDR3 runs to 14 residues. CDR1 SGDLS and CDR2 YYNGEE come from the germline V gene. The CDR3 sequence is CASSVASGTDTQYF. The CDR3 nucleotides read TGTGCCAGCAGCGTGGCTAGCGGTACAGATACGCAGTATTTT.

This clone was detected a few times. The V and J genes are TRBV19 and TRBJ2-1; D unresolved. The CDR3 runs to 16 residues. In germline, CDR1 is LNHDA, CDR2 SQIVND (reference sequence). V lost 4 bases and J 2 bases, leaving 15 bases between the germline ends. CDR3 region: CASSRAREAPYNEQFF. For the CDR3, the DNA is TGTGCCAGTAGTAGGGCCCGAGAGGCCCCCTACAATGAGCAGTTCTTC.

This clone was found a few times. The chain recombines TRBV21-1 with TRBJ1-2. TRBV21-1 is assigned pseudogene status. This CDR3 is built from 15 residues. CDR3 region: CASSPRRSANYGYTF. The CDR3 bases are TGTGCCAGCAGCCCCCGACGGTCAGCTAACTATGGCTACACCTTC.

The rearrangement links TRBV2 to TRBJ2-1; no definite D call. V dropped 6 bases and J dropped 10 bases, with 10 bases sitting between them. The CDR3 has 11 residues. Germline CDR1 reads SNHLY; CDR2 reads FYNNEI. The CDR3 region has the DNA TGTGCCAGCAGCAAGTTGGGGGAGCAGTTCTTC. This sequence encodes CASSKLGEQFF.

The CDR3 DNA reads TGTGCCAGCAGCAAAGGAGAGAGGGGGCCAGGGGCGGAAAAACTGTTTTTT. This gives the protein CASSKGERGPGAEKLFF. The chain recombines TRBV21-1 with TRBJ1-4; the table names TRBD1, a call not compared with the DNA. TRBV21-1 is annotated as a pseudogene. The CDR3 is made up of 17 amino acids.

V and J are TRBV28 and TRBJ1-5; TRBD1 matches at 8 bases. With 5 bases clipped from V and 5 bases from J, the junction kept 8 bases outside the gene matches. Germline V lookup: CDR1 MDHEN, CDR2 SYDVKM. The CDR3 totals 15 residues. This CDR3 reads CASSALTGVDQPQHF. Written as DNA, the CDR3 is TGTGCCAGCAGTGCCTTGACAGGGGTCGATCAGCCCCAGCATTTT.